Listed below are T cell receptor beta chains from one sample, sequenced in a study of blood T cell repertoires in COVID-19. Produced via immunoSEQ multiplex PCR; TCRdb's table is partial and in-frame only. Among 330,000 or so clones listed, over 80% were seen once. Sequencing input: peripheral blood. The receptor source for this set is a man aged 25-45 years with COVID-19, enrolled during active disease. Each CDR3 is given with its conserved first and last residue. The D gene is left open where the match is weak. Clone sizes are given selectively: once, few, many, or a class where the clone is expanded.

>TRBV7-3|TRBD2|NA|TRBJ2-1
CASSLAGGPYNEQFF
TGTGCCAGCAGCTTGGCGGGAGGGCCCTACAATGAGCAGTTCTTC
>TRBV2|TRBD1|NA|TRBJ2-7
CASSEYVGGTGSYEQYF
TGTGCCAGCAGTGAATACGTAGGTGGGACAGGCTCCTACGAGCAGTACTTC
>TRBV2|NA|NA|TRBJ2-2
CASSTGPGELFF
TGTGCCAGCAGTACAGGGCCCGGGGAGCTGTTTTTT
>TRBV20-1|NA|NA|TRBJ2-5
CSASVLGAPGETQYF
TGCAGTGCTAGTGTGTTGGGGGCCCCAGGGGAGACCCAGTACTTC
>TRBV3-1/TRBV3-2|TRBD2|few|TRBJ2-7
CASSLGLAGDTYEQYF
TGTGCCAGCAGCCTGGGGCTAGCGGGAGACACCTACGAGCAGTACTTC
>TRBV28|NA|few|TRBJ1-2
CASSIYQGNYGYTF
TGTGCCAGCAGCATATATCAGGGGAACTATGGCTACACCTTC
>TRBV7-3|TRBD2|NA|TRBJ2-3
CASSLTNLAGGSTDTQYF
TGTGCCAGCAGCTTAACCAATTTGGCGGGAGGAAGCACAGATACGCAGTATTTT
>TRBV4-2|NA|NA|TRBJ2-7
CASSPRAQGGYEQYF
TGTGCCAGCAGCCCTAGGGCCCAGGGAGGCTACGAGCAGTACTTC
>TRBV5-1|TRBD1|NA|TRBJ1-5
CASSLGSTGGNQPQHF
TGCGCCAGCAGCTTGGGGTCTACAGGGGGCAATCAGCCCCAGCATTTT
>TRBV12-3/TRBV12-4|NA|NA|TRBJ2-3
CAMAGGISDTQYF
TGTGCCATGGCAGGGGGGATTTCAGATACGCAGTATTTT
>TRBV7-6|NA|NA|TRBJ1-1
CASSLEATEAFF
TGTGCCAGCAGCTTAGAAGCCACTGAAGCTTTCTTT
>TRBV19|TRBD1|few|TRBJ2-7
CASSAGQGAGYEQYF
TGTGCCAGTAGTGCAGGACAGGGGGCTGGCTACGAGCAGTACTTC
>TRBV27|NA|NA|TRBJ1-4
CASSLLGDKLFF
TGTGCCAGCAGTTTATTGGGAGACAAACTGTTTTTT
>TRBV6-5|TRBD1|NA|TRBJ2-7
CASSITDRGLEQYF
TGTGCCAGCAGTATCACTGACAGGGGGCTCGAGCAGTACTTC
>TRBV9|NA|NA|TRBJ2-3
CASTRGSTDTQYF
TGTGCCAGCACACGGGGGAGCACAGATACGCAGTATTTT
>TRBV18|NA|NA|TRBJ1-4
CASSRFDGATNEKLFF
TGTGCCAGCTCCAGATTCGACGGAGCAACTAATGAAAAACTGTTTTTT
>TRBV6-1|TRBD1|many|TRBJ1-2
CASSEAKGADYGYTF
TGTGCCAGCAGTGAAGCGAAGGGGGCGGACTATGGCTACACCTTC
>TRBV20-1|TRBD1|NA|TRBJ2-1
CSASPAGGNEQFF
TGCAGTGCTAGTCCGGCAGGGGGCAATGAGCAGTTCTTC
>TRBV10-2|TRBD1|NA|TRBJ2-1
CATAGQGTYNEQFF
TGCGCCACGGCCGGACAGGGCACCTACAATGAGCAGTTCTTC
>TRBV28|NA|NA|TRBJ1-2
CASSFERYGYTF
TGTGCCAGCAGTTTTGAGAGGTATGGCTACACCTTC
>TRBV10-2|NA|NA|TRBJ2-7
CASSDPGSSYEQYF
TGCGCCAGCAGTGACCCCGGGAGCTCCTACGAGCAGTACTTC
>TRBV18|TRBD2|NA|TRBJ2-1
CASSTTASSGGYEQFF
TGTGCCAGCTCAACTACTGCGTCTAGCGGGGGCTATGAGCAGTTCTTC